These T cell receptor beta chains were read from a single sample in a study of identical twins. MiXCR, run by TCRdb on the 5' RACE reads, gives a single entry per CDR3 protein. The top ten hold around 1.6% of the sample, which has 500,000 to 700,000 distinct CDR3 sequences, roughly 7.1% seen once. These data were likewise used in another study, on yellow fever vaccine responses in identical twins.

Specimen: PBMCs. The receptors shown here come from a young woman in good health. Both conserved end residues are trimmed from each CDR3. Each record gives: D gene, J gene, V gene, CDR3 protein. D genes are given only for firm matches.

>TRBD1|TRBJ1-5|TRBV12-3/TRBV12-4
ASSFTGQLNQPQH
>TRBD1|TRBJ1-2|TRBV6-1
ATQGTGFVSVGYT
>TRBD2|TRBJ2-7|TRBV4-1
ASSQDPGLAGGPTYEQY
>TRBD2|TRBJ2-7|TRBV6-1
ASALGGRVYEQY
>TRBD2|TRBJ2-3|TRBV5-1
ASRLHLSGRSDTQY
>.|TRBJ2-7|TRBV27
ASSLSGWGSYEQY
>TRBD2|TRBJ2-7|TRBV6-1
ASKRTSGSFSSYEQY
>.|TRBJ2-7|TRBV10-3
AINSGTDNSGQY
>.|TRBJ1-6|TRBV3-1
ASNHGQNNSPLH
>TRBD1|TRBJ1-3|TRBV6-1
ASSKPGQGTGNTIY
>.|TRBJ2-3|TRBV9
ASSVVWSTDTQY
>TRBD2|TRBJ2-1|TRBV20-1
SARGLVTGNEQF
>TRBD1|TRBJ2-1|TRBV27
ASSLSPRGLGNEQF
>.|TRBJ2-1|TRBV11-3
ASSSYVQTAAEQF
>.|TRBJ2-1|TRBV12-3/TRBV12-4
ASSPGGLSYYNEQF
>.|TRBJ2-1|TRBV27
ASSPIPTSSRNEQF
>TRBD2|TRBJ2-3|TRBV20-1
SAFASSGGSVPTQY
>TRBD1|TRBJ1-1|TRBV20-1
SASPTGVYTEAF
>.|TRBJ2-1|TRBV14
ASSPLGGPSYNEQF
>.|TRBJ1-2|TRBV9
ASTPWAGDYGYT
>.|TRBJ2-3|TRBV3-1
ASSQVLGGLTDTQY
>TRBD1|TRBJ2-1|TRBV28
ATLPVDRVIRNEQF
>TRBD1|TRBJ2-6|TRBV29-1
SVDPGQGAAGANVLT
>.|TRBJ2-5|TRBV7-8
ASSLSGLAETQY
>.|TRBJ1-1|TRBV5-1
ASSPPPRGGDTEAF
>.|TRBJ2-5|TRBV6-2/TRBV6-3
ASSYSAGETQY
>.|TRBJ1-4|TRBV5-6
ASSFGWDPGELF
>.|TRBJ1-1|TRBV10-3
AISDDSGRENAEAF
>.|TRBJ2-7|TRBV5-5
ASSPLSGTNEQY
>.|TRBJ2-7|TRBV11-3
ASSPSGGLYEQY
>.|TRBJ2-5|TRBV3-1
ASSHQQGMQETQY
>.|TRBJ2-5|TRBV24-1
ATSETRPGETQY
>TRBD1|TRBJ2-2|TRBV12-3/TRBV12-4
ASSLDRGSNTGELF
>.|TRBJ1-1|TRBV28
ASTLGNTEAF
>TRBD2|TRBJ2-1|TRBV11-2
ASSSGFAGAYNEQF
>TRBD2|TRBJ2-1|TRBV20-1
SARVGGVGNEQF
>TRBD2|TRBJ2-3|TRBV12-3/TRBV12-4
TISTMAERGSTDTQY